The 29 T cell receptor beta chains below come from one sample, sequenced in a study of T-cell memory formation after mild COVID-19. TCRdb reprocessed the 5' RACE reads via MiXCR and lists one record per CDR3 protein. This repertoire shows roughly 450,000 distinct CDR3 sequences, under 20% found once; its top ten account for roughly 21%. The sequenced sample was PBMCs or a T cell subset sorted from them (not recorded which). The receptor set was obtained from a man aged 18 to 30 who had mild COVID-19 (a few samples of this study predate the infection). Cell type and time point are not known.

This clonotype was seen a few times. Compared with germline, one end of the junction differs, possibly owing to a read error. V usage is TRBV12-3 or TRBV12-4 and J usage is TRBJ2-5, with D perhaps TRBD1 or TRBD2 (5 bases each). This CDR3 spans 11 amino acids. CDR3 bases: TGTGCCAGCAGTCGATCGGGACGGCTCGACTTC. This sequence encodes CASSRSGRLDF.

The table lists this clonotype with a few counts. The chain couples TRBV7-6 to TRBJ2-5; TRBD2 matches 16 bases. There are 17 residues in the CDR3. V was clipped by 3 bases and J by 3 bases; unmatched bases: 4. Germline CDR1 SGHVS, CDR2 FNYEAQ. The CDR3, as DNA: TGTGCCAGCAGCTTCGCCGGGACTAGCGGGGGGGAAGAGACCCAGTACTTC. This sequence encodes CASSFAGTSGGEETQYF.

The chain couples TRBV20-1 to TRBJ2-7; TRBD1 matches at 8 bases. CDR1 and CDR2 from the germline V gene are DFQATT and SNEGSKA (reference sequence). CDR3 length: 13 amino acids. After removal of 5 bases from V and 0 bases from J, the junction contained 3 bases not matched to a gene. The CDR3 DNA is TGCAGTGCTCGGACAGGGTCCTCCTACGAGCAGTACTTC. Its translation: CSARTGSSYEQYF.

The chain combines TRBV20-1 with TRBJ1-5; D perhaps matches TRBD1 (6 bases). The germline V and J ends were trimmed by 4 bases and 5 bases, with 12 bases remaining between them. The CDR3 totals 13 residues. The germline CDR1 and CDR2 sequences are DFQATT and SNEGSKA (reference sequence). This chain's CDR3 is CSATSGAYQPQHF. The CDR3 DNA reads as TGCAGTGCTACATCAGGGGCCTATCAGCCCCAGCATTTT.

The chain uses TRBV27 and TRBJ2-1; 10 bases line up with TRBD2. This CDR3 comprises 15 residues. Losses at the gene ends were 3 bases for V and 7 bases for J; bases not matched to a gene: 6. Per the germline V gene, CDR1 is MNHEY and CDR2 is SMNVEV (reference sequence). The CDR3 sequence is CASSFGAGGRNEQFF. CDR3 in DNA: TGTGCCAGCAGTTTCGGAGCGGGGGGGCGGAATGAGCAGTTCTTC.

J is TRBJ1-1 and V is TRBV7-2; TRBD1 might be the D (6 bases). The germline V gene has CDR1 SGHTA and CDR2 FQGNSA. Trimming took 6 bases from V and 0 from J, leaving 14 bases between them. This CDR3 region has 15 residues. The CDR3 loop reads CASRPRGTVNTEAFF. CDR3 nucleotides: TGTGCCAGCAGGCCCAGGGGAACGGTGAACACTGAAGCTTTCTTT.

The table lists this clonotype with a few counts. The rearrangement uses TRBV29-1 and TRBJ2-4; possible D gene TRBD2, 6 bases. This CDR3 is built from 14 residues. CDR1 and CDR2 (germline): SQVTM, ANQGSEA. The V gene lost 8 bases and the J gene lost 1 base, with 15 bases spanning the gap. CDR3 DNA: TGCAGCCCTCCGACGGGGGTGGCCAAAAACATTCAGTACTTC. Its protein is CSPPTGVAKNIQYF.

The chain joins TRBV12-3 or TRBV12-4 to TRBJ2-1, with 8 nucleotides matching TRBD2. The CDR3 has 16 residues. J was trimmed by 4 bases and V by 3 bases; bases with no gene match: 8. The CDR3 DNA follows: TGTGCCAGCAGTTTTTCCCCTAGCGGGCGGTACAATGAGCAGTTCTTC. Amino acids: CASSFSPSGRYNEQFF.

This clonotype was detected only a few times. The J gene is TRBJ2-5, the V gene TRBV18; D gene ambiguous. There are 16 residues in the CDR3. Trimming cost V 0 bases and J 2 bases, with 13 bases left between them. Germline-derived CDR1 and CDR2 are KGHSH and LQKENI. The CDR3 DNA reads TGTGCCAGCTCACCACCCGGTTACTATGCTCAAGAGACCCAGTACTTC. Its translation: CASSPPGYYAQETQYF.

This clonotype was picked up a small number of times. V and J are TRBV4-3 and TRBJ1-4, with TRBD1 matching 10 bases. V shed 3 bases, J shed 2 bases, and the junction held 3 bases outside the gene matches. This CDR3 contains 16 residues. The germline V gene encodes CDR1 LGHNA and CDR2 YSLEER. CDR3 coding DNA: TGCGCCAGCAGCCAGGGACAGGGGTGGACTAATGAAAAACTGTTTTTT. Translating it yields CASSQGQGWTNEKLFF.

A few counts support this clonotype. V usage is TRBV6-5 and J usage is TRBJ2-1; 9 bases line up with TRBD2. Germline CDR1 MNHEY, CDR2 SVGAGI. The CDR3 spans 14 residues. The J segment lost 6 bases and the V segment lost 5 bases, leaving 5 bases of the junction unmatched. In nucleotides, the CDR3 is TGTGCCAGCAGTCCCGGGACTAGCCTCAATGAGCAGTTCTTC. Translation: CASSPGTSLNEQFF.

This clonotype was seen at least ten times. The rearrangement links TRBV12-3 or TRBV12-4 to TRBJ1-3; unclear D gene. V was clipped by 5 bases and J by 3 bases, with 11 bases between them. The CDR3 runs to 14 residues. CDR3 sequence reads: CASSPSAGGNTIYF. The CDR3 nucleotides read TGTGCCAGCAGTCCGTCGGCGGGTGGAAACACCATATATTTT.

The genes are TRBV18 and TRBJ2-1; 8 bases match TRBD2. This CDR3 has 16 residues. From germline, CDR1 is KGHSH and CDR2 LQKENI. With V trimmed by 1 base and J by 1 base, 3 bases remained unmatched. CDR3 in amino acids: CASSPLRGGSYNEQFF. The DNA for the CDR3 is TGTGCCAGCTCACCACTCCGGGGGGGTTCCTACAATGAGCAGTTCTTC. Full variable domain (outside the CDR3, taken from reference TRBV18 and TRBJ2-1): NAGVMQNPRHLVRRRGQEARLRCSPMKGHSHVYWYRQLPEEGLKFMVYLQKENIIDESGMPKERFSAEFPKEGPSILRIQQVVRGDSAAYFCASSPLRGGSYNEQFFGPGTRLTVL.

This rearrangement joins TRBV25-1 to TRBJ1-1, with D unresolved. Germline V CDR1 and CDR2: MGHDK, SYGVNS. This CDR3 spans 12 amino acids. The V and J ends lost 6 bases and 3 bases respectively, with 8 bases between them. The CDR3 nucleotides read TGTGCCAGCAGGTGGGGATACACTGAAGCTTTCTTT. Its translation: CASRWGYTEAFF.

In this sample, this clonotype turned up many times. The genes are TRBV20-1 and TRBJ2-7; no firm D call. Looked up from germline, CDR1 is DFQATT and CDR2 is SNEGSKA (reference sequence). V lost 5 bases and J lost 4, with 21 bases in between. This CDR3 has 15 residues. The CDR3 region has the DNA TGCAGTGCTGCCCTCCCCTCTCTTGGGTCGTACGAGCAGTACTTC. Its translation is CSAALPSLGSYEQYF.

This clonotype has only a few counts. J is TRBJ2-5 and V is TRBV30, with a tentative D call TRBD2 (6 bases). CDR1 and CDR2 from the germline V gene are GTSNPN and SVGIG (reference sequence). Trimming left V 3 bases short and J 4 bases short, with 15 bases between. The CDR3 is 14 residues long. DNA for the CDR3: TGTGCCTGGAGCGGCGGGGCCTGGGGAGAGACCCAGTACTTC. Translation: CAWSGGAWGETQYF.

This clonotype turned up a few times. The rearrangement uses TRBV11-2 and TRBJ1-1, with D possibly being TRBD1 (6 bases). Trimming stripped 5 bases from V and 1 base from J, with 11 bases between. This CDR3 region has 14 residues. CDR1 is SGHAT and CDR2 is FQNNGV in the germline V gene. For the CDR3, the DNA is TGTGCCAGCAGCCGCCGGGGGGCGAACACTGAAGCTTTCTTT. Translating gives CASSRRGANTEAFF. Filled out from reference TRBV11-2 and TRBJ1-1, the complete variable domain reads EAGVAQSPRYKIIEKRQSVAFWCNPISGHATLYWYQQILGQGPKLLIQFQNNGVVDDSQLPKDRFSAERLKGVDSTLKIQPAKLEDSAVYLCASSRRGANTEAFFGQGTRLTVV.

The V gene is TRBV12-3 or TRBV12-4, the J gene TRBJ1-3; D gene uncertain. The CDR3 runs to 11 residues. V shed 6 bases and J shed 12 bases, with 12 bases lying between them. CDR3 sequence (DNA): TGTGCCAGCAGCCCCAGGACTGACATATATTTT. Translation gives CASSPRTDIYF.

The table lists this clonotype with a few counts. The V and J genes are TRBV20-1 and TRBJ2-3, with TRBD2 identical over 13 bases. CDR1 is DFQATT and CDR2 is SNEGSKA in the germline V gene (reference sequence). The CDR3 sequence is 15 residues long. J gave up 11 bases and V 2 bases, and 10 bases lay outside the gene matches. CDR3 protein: CSARSGTSGDQRQYF. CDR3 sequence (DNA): TGCAGTGCTAGATCCGGGACTAGCGGGGATCAGAGGCAGTATTTT.

CDR3 sequence (DNA): TGTGCCAGCAGTCCAAGTGGTATGGGGGACTTCACAGATACGCAGTATTTT. Protein: CASSPSGMGDFTDTQYF. This chain links TRBV28 with TRBJ2-3, with D possibly matching TRBD2 (6 bases). V gave up 5 bases and J gave up 2 bases, with 20 bases separating them. The germline V gene encodes CDR1 MDHEN and CDR2 SYDVKM. The CDR3 consists of 17 residues.

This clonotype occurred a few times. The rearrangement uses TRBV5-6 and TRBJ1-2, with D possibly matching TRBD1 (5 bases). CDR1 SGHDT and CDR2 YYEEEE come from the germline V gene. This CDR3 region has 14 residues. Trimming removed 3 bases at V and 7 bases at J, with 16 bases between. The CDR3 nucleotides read TGTGCCAGCAGCTCACCCACCCAGGGCGGTGGCTACACCTTC. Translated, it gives CASSSPTQGGGYTF.

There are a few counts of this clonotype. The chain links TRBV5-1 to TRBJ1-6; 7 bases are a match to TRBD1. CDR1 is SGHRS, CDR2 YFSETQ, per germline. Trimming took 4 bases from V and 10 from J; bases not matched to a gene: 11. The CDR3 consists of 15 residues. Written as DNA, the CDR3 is TGCGCCAGCAGCCCAAGGACAGGAAAAGGCTCACCCCTCCACTTT. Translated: CASSPRTGKGSPLHF.

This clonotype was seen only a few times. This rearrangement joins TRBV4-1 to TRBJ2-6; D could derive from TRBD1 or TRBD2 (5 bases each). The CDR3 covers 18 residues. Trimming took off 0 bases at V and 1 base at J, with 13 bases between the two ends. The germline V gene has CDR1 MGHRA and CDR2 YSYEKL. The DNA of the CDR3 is TGCGCCAGCAGCCAAGATTGGCTGAGGGGTTCTGGGGCCAACGTCCTGACTTTC. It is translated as CASSQDWLRGSGANVLTF.

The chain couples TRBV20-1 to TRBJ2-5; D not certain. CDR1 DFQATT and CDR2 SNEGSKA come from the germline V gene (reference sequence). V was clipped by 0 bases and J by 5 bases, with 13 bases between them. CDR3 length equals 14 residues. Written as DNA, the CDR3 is TGCAGTGCTAGAGAAGTTCGTCGGTGGGAGACCCAGTACTTC. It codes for CSAREVRRWETQYF.

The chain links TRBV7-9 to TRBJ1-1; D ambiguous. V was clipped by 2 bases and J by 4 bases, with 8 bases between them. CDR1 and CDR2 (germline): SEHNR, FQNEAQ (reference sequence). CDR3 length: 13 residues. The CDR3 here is CASSLPLVTEAFF. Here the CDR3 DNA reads TGTGCCAGCAGCTTACCACTGGTCACTGAAGCTTTCTTT.

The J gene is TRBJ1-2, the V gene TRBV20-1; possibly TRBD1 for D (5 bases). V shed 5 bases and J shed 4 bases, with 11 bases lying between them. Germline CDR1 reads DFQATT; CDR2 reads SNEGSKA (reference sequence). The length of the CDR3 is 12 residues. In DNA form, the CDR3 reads TGCAGTGCTCCGTGGGGGGGCTATGGCTACACCTTC. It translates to CSAPWGGYGYTF.

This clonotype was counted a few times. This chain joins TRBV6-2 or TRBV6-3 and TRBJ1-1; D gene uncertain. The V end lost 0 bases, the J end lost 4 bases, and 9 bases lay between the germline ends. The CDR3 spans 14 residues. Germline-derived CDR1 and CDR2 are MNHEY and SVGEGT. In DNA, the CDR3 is TGTGCCAGCAGTTACTCGAAAGCGCGCACTGAAGCTTTCTTT. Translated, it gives CASSYSKARTEAFF.

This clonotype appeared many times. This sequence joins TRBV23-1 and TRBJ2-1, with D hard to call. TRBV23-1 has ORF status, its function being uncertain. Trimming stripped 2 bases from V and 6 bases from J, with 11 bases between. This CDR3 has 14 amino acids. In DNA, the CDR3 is TGCGCCAGCAGTCAAAAAGGGCAGGTCAATGAGCAGTTCTTC. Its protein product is CASSQKGQVNEQFF.

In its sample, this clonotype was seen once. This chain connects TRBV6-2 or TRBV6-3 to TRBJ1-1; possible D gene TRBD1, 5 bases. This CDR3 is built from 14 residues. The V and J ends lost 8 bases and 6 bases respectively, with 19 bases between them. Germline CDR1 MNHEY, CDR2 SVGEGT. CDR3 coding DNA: TGTGCCAGCCACCTCCGGGGCGGGAGGGCTGAAGCTTTCTTT. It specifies CASHLRGGRAEAFF.